The entry that follows covers one T cell receptor (beta chain) sequence. Its matching antigen is unknown. This specimen comes from a study of T cell repertoires in cytomegalovirus infection. The wider study: A matching HLA type, together with CMV infection, was signaled by public TCR beta signatures.

Broader study findings: HLA-C-restricted TCR beta clonotypes specific for CMV led the ex vivo response. Pooled public TCR beta family frequency picked out CMV carriers with the relevant HLA.

Germline V gene sequence: CDR1 DFQATT, CDR2 SNEGSKA (reference sequence). The CDR3 spans 16 residues. After removal of 6 bases from V and 0 bases from J, the junction contained 9 bases not matched to a gene. One entry per CDR3 protein results from TCRdb running MiXCR on the reads. The sample lists about 260,000 distinct CDR3 sequences; roughly an eighth were seen once. Sequencing used PBMCs. This TCR derives from a human donor in good health (CMV status not recorded). Some clones in this sample may be carry-over from other donors' samples. The chain links TRBV20-1 to TRBJ2-3; TRBD2 matches 10 bases. The CDR3 sequence: CSATLRTSGSTDTQYF. CDR3 bases: TGCAGTGCCACTCTTCGGACTAGCGGAAGCACAGATACGCAGTATTTT.